The T cell receptor beta chain described here comes from a study of tumor-infiltrating lymphocytes in localized non-small cell lung cancer. Whole-study context: The cohort mixed smokers and never-smokers, several histologies, and some post-neoadjuvant-chemotherapy samples. Each patient gave resected tumor and non-adjacent uninvolved lung tissue.

This clone has a single count. Its antigen is still unknown. Method: immunoSEQ multiplex PCR; TCRdb's copy keeps in-frame clones and lacks some. Of under 4,000 clones listed, about four fifths are singletons. General study findings and limits: Different pieces of the same tissue were used for each assay.

J was trimmed by 5 bases and V by 1 base; bases with no gene match: 5. The length of the CDR3 is 15 residues. Germline V gene lookup returns CDR1 KGHSH and CDR2 LQKENI. J is TRBJ1-5 and V is TRBV18, with TRBD1 identical over 7 bases. The sample was uninvolved lung tissue not adjacent to the tumor. The receptor was isolated from a human donor with non-small cell lung cancer. The CDR3 sequence is CASSPQGARDQPQHF. In DNA, the CDR3 is TGTGCCAGCTCACCACAGGGGGCGAGGGATCAGCCCCAGCATTTT.